These T cell receptor beta chains were read from a single sample in a study of blood T cell repertoires in COVID-19. The assay was immunoSEQ multiplex PCR, and TCRdb's table has in-frame clones only and misses some. The sample carries some 100,000 clones, about 80% recorded once. The sequencing input was peripheral blood. Every receptor here comes from a woman in her seventies with acute or convalescent COVID-19. Both conserved end residues are part of each CDR3. The D gene is left open where the match is weak. Clone size appears in some rows only: once, few, many, or a class for an expanded clone.

D	size	J	V	CDR3	DNA
.	.	TRBJ1-4	TRBV10-3	CAISEGQGHEKLFF	TGTGCCATCAGTGAGGGGCAGGGACACGAAAAACTGTTTTTT
TRBD1	few	TRBJ1-1	TRBV5-1	CASSLWQGDAAFF	TGCGCCAGCAGCTTGTGGCAGGGGGATGCAGCTTTCTTT
.	.	TRBJ2-1	TRBV7-9	CVLDKSSYNEQFF	TGTGTCCTTGACAAGAGCTCCTACAATGAGCAGTTCTTC
.	once	TRBJ2-5	TRBV21-1	CASSRGQLAASAQYF	TGTGCCAGCAGCAGGGGACAGCTCGCTGCGTCGGCCCAGTACTTC
.	.	TRBJ2-3	TRBV9	CASSVEPSPDTQYF	TGTGCCAGCAGCGTAGAACCAAGCCCAGATACGCAGTATTTT
TRBD1	once	TRBJ2-1	TRBV24-1	CATSEAGTGAPNEQFF	TGTGCCACCAGTGAGGCTGGGACAGGGGCCCCCAATGAGCAGTTCTTC
.	.	TRBJ2-1	TRBV11-2	CASSRDSNSYNEQFF	TGTGCCAGCAGCCGAGACAGCAACTCCTACAATGAGCAGTTCTTC
.	.	TRBJ1-2	TRBV10-3	CAISSPQRGREGYTF	TGTGCCATCAGTTCTCCTCAGCGGGGGCGCGAGGGCTACACCTTC
TRBD1	.	TRBJ2-1	TRBV11-2	CASSFTGGYNEQFF	TGTGCCAGCAGCTTTACAGGGGGCTACAATGAGCAGTTCTTC
TRBD2	.	TRBJ2-2	TRBV5-1	CASSLDASGGLNTGELFF	TGCGCCAGCAGCTTGGACGCAAGCGGGGGGCTGAACACCGGGGAGCTGTTTTTT
TRBD1	.	TRBJ2-1	TRBV5-1	CASKQGDQDINEQFF	TGCGCCAGCAAGCAGGGGGACCAAGATATCAATGAGCAGTTCTTC
TRBD1	.	TRBJ1-4	TRBV6-5	CASSKTGGREKLFF	TGTGCCAGCAGCAAGACAGGGGGTCGGGAAAAACTGTTTTTT
.	.	TRBJ1-1	TRBV10-3	CAIRTGRASTEAFF	TGTGCCATCAGGACTGGGAGGGCGAGTACTGAAGCTTTCTTT
TRBD1	.	TRBJ1-5	TRBV7-2	CASSPGQGRRGQPQHF	TGTGCCAGCAGCCCCGGACAGGGAAGGCGCGGTCAGCCCCAGCATTTT
TRBD1	.	TRBJ1-1	TRBV13	CASSSLLQGANTEAFF	TGTGCCAGCAGCTCCCTCTTACAGGGGGCTAACACTGAAGCTTTCTTT
.	.	TRBJ1-2	TRBV28	CASSLREVGYTF	TGTGCCAGCAGTTTAAGGGAGGTGGGCTACACCTTC
TRBD1	.	TRBJ2-1	TRBV18	CASSPLTLTGVNEQFF	TGTGCCAGCTCACCACTAACTTTAACAGGGGTCAATGAGCAGTTCTTC
.	once	TRBJ2-6	TRBV2	CASSAGKGRSGANVLTF	TGTGCCAGCAGCGCAGGGAAAGGGAGGAGTGGGGCCAACGTCCTGACTTTC
TRBD2	.	TRBJ2-5	TRBV7-2	CASSSVFGGQETQYF	TGTGCCAGCAGCTCCGTGTTCGGGGGGCAAGAGACCCAGTACTTC
.	.	TRBJ1-4	TRBV30	CAWSARGDNNEKLFF	TGTGCCTGGAGCGCCAGGGGTGACAATAATGAAAAACTGTTTTTT
.	.	TRBJ1-1	TRBV6-4	CASSQHLNTEAFF	TGTGCCAGCAGTCAACACCTGAACACTGAAGCTTTCTTT
TRBD2	.	TRBJ2-5	TRBV19	CASSPRLAGGGETQYF	TGTGCCAGTAGTCCCCGACTAGCGGGGGGGGGAGAGACCCAGTACTTC
TRBD1	.	TRBJ1-1	TRBV7-9	CASSSGQGSGLNTEAFF	TGTGCCAGCAGCTCGGGACAGGGGTCTGGACTGAACACTGAAGCTTTCTTT
TRBD1	.	TRBJ2-5	TRBV7-2	CASSSWTGQETQYF	TGTGCCAGCAGCTCCTGGACAGGCCAAGAGACCCAGTACTTC
.	.	TRBJ1-2	TRBV19	CASRDTYGYTF	TGTGCCAGTAGAGACACCTATGGCTACACCTTC
.	.	TRBJ1-4	TRBV4-3	CASSQTGRGYEKLFF	TGCGCCAGCAGCCAAACCGGCAGGGGATATGAAAAACTGTTTTTT
.	.	TRBJ2-7	TRBV7-3	CASSLTGTNSYEQYF	TGTGCCAGCAGCTTAACGGGGACAAATTCCTACGAGCAGTACTTC
TRBD2	.	TRBJ2-3	TRBV2	CASRPGTSGGALEYF	TGTGCCAGCAGACCCGGGACTAGCGGGGGGGCCCTGGAGTATTTT
TRBD1	.	TRBJ1-2	TRBV2	CASSTTGTYGYTF	TGTGCCAGCAGTACGACAGGGACCTATGGCTACACCTTC
TRBD1	few	TRBJ1-6	TRBV2	CASSKADRDSPLHF	TGTGCCAGCAGTAAAGCGGACAGGGACTCACCCCTCCACTTT
TRBD1	.	TRBJ2-2	TRBV7-9	CASSIDRVTGELFF	TGTGCCAGCAGCATCGACAGGGTCACCGGGGAGCTGTTTTTT
TRBD1	.	TRBJ1-5	TRBV7-3	CASSRDRGSNQPQHF	TGTGCCAGCAGTAGGGACAGGGGGAGCAATCAGCCCCAGCATTTT
.	.	TRBJ1-3	TRBV5-1	CASSEIYRGSGNTIYF	TGCGCCAGCAGCGAGATCTATCGGGGATCTGGAAACACCATATATTTT
.	.	TRBJ1-4	TRBV2	CASSETAATNEKLFF	TGTGCCAGCAGTGAGACAGCCGCAACTAATGAAAAACTGTTTTTT
.	few	TRBJ1-2	TRBV7-9	CASSLGGGDYGYTF	TGTGCCAGCAGCTTAGGAGGGGGGGACTATGGCTACACCTTC
TRBD1	few	TRBJ1-5	TRBV6-1	CASSELDRRGHQPQHF	TGTGCCAGCAGTGAATTGGACAGGAGAGGACATCAGCCCCAGCATTTT
TRBD1	.	TRBJ1-1	TRBV6-5	CASSYSGQGAGTEAFF	TGTGCCAGCAGTTACAGCGGACAGGGGGCCGGAACTGAAGCTTTCTTT
.	.	TRBJ1-4	TRBV18	CASSPVWGDEKLFF	TGTGCCAGCTCCCCGGTGTGGGGGGATGAAAAACTGTTTTTT
.	.	TRBJ1-1	TRBV28	CASRPLGQPNTEAFF	TGTGCCAGCAGACCACTAGGACAGCCGAACACTGAAGCTTTCTTT
.	.	TRBJ2-3	TRBV6-6	CASSYPSSTDTQYF	TGTGCCAGCAGTTACCCGTCTAGCACAGATACGCAGTATTTT
.	once	TRBJ1-6	TRBV30	CAWSGRTTSPLHF	TGTGCCTGGAGCGGCCGGACAACTTCACCCCTCCACTTT
.	few	TRBJ1-4	TRBV19	CASRLQVLSEKLFF	TGTGCCAGTAGGCTACAGGTTCTCAGCGAAAAACTGTTTTTT
.	.	TRBJ2-1	TRBV4-2	CASSQITVDNEQFF	TGTGCCAGCAGCCAAATCACAGTAGACAATGAGCAGTTCTTC
.	.	TRBJ1-1	TRBV3-1/TRBV3-2	CATRAGGENTEAFF	TGTGCCACCCGGGCGGGGGGGGAGAACACTGAAGCTTTCTTT
.	.	TRBJ2-1	TRBV5-1	CASSGGPQVLYNEQFF	TGCGCCAGCAGTGGAGGTCCCCAGGTCCTGTACAATGAGCAGTTCTTC
TRBD1	.	TRBJ1-2	TRBV5-1	CASSWDREAYGYTF	TGCGCCAGCAGCTGGGACAGGGAGGCCTATGGCTACACCTTC
TRBD2	.	TRBJ2-3	TRBV11-1	CASSRPSGGRTDTQYF	TGTGCCAGCAGCCGACCTAGCGGGGGCCGCACAGATACGCAGTATTTT
.	.	TRBJ1-3	TRBV5-6	CASSLPVVRETGNTIYF	TGTGCCAGCAGCTTGCCTGTTGTGAGGGAAACGGGAAACACCATATATTTT
TRBD1	.	TRBJ1-6	TRBV28	CASSSTGLTLHF	TGTGCCAGCAGTTCGACAGGGTTAACCCTCCACTTT
.	.	TRBJ2-3	TRBV29-1	CSVGQSALDTQYF	TGCAGCGTAGGACAAAGTGCTTTGGATACGCAGTATTTT
.	once	TRBJ1-3	TRBV28	CASVSIINSGNTIYF	TGTGCCAGCGTGTCTATTATAAACTCTGGAAACACCATATATTTT
TRBD1	.	TRBJ1-2	TRBV4-3	CASSQDSGQGYGYTF	TGCGCCAGCAGCCAAGATTCCGGACAGGGCTATGGCTACACCTTC
.	.	TRBJ2-5	TRBV4-1	CASSLSDGGETQYF	TGCGCCAGCAGCCTGTCGGACGGGGGAGAGACCCAGTACTTC
.	.	TRBJ1-5	TRBV19	CASSIVRERNNQPQHF	TGTGCCAGTAGTATAGTAAGGGAGAGAAACAATCAGCCCCAGCATTTT